A selection of T cell receptor beta chains follows, all from one sample in a study of human T cells and chemical hapten exposure. TCRdb itself ran the RACE reads through MiXCR, one entry per CDR3 protein. Of about 110,000 distinct CDR3 sequences in the sample, 9.5% to 15% are singletons; the top ten hold 1.6%. The starting material was whole blood, obtained in connection with sensitization to the hapten diphenylcyclopropenone (DPC). The receptors derive from a woman aged 45-60 years with alopecia areata. Some clones in this sample may be carry-over from other donors' samples. Each CDR3 is given without its conserved first and last residue. The order of the fields is V gene, CDR3 protein.

v_call: TRBV3-1
cdr3_aa: ASSLSTMRTGGYGYT

v_call: TRBV20-1
cdr3_aa: SALPLASGSPGETQY

v_call: TRBV28
cdr3_aa: ASSAPGQGVYEQY

v_call: TRBV28
cdr3_aa: ASSPPASEEQY

v_call: TRBV28
cdr3_aa: ATRDSSSTDTQY

v_call: TRBV6-5
cdr3_aa: ASSYSTGSPYEQY

v_call: TRBV7-9
cdr3_aa: ASSHGTARVEQY

v_call: TRBV6-5
cdr3_aa: ASRSSTDTQY

v_call: TRBV7-8
cdr3_aa: ASSYERFANEKLF

v_call: TRBV6-5
cdr3_aa: ASSYQPPGQGPYEQY

v_call: TRBV7-2
cdr3_aa: ASGREAMNSPLH

v_call: TRBV28
cdr3_aa: ASSIQNKNEKLF

v_call: TRBV5-1
cdr3_aa: ASSPRAISNTEAF

v_call: TRBV5-4
cdr3_aa: ASSLLDEETQY

v_call: TRBV27
cdr3_aa: ASSFSGTGLYYGYT

v_call: TRBV12-3/TRBV12-4
cdr3_aa: ASTPGQGDGSTDTQY

v_call: TRBV20-1
cdr3_aa: SASSSVNTEAF

v_call: TRBV5-6
cdr3_aa: ASSDQGARGAF

v_call: TRBV24-1
cdr3_aa: ATSARSGGAYEQY

v_call: TRBV3-1
cdr3_aa: ASSRRPTGELF

v_call: TRBV6-5
cdr3_aa: ASSPQASSSYEQY

v_call: TRBV6-1
cdr3_aa: ASIKNRRFNEKLF

v_call: TRBV7-8
cdr3_aa: ASSMPGPKEGEQF

v_call: TRBV29-1
cdr3_aa: SVLQNEKLF

v_call: TRBV7-8
cdr3_aa: ASSFGQGTEAF

v_call: TRBV29-1
cdr3_aa: SAGTRADTQY

v_call: TRBV28
cdr3_aa: ASSLSLAGAKNIQY

v_call: TRBV6-2/TRBV6-3
cdr3_aa: ASSYVVGTDTQY

v_call: TRBV5-1
cdr3_aa: ASSRQMTNTEAF

v_call: TRBV28
cdr3_aa: ASSLDNTGELF

v_call: TRBV6-5
cdr3_aa: ASSQRQFVEQY

v_call: TRBV3-2
cdr3_aa: ASSQERRGTQY

v_call: TRBV6-1
cdr3_aa: ASSEGIGRIHEQY

v_call: TRBV2
cdr3_aa: ASTQGPLTDTQY

v_call: TRBV9
cdr3_aa: ASSVEMMGAYTEAF

v_call: TRBV5-1
cdr3_aa: ASSLGGQGIDQPQH

v_call: TRBV14
cdr3_aa: ASSFSGGGPYEQY

v_call: TRBV4-1
cdr3_aa: ASSQEKGGEQF

v_call: TRBV28
cdr3_aa: ASSNPGTVVNQPQH

v_call: TRBV28
cdr3_aa: ASSRMPTNEKLF

v_call: TRBV20-1
cdr3_aa: SLSGGDSYEQY

v_call: TRBV7-9
cdr3_aa: ASSHQILAGEETQY

v_call: TRBV2
cdr3_aa: ASSEQGQGSEQY

v_call: TRBV7-6
cdr3_aa: ASSLGRGSEQF

v_call: TRBV10-1
cdr3_aa: ASKDSGVTDTQY

v_call: TRBV3-1
cdr3_aa: ASSQEGFRASSVKLF

v_call: TRBV20-1
cdr3_aa: SARARGAGELF

v_call: TRBV7-8
cdr3_aa: ASSPPGAGELF